The 24 T cell receptor beta chains presented below share a single source sample, sequenced in a study of T-cell reconstitution after alpha-beta-depleted transplantation in children. Unique molecular identifiers were incorporated into the prepared TCRbeta library. TCRdb analysed the PCR reads with MiXCR anew, one entry per CDR3 protein. The table has about 100,000 distinct CDR3 sequences, about 6% seen once. The sequences come from PBMCs, mostly from graft donor cells, collected 360 days after TCRalphabeta/CD19-depleted stem cell transplant. These receptors were obtained from a male patient aged 2-15 years who had a stem cell transplant for acute lymphoblastic leukemia, so the T cells may come from the graft donor.

The chain is built from TRBV27 and TRBJ2-7; the match to TRBD1 covers 9 bases. J lost 4 bases, V lost 5 bases, and 6 bases had no gene match. The CDR3 spans 14 residues. Germline CDR1 is MNHEY and CDR2 is SMNVEV (reference sequence). The CDR3 bases are TGTGCCAGCAGTCCCGGGACAGGGCAATACGAGCAGTACTTC. The encoded protein is CASSPGTGQYEQYF.

There are many counts of this clonotype. The chain links TRBV24-1 to TRBJ2-1; D not certain. The CDR3 totals 15 residues. Germline V lookup: CDR1 KGHDR, CDR2 SFDVKD. Trimming left V 0 bases short and J 2 bases short, with 7 bases between. The CDR3 reads CATSDLSPAYNEQFF. The CDR3 DNA reads TGTGCCACCAGTGATTTGAGTCCGGCCTACAATGAGCAGTTCTTC.

This clonotype was observed a single time. The rearrangement links TRBV7-9 to TRBJ2-5; D possibly corresponds to TRBD1 (5 bases). The CDR3 covers 14 residues. Germline V gene sequence: CDR1 SEHNR, CDR2 FQNEAQ (reference sequence). V was trimmed by 4 bases and J by 0 bases, leaving 9 bases between them. CDR3 sequence (DNA): TGTGCCAGCAGCTCGACAGCGTACCAAGAGACCCAGTACTTC. It encodes CASSSTAYQETQYF.

Worth noting for this clonotype: Possible read error: a much larger clone is one base away. J is TRBJ1-5 and V is TRBV7-6; no clear D. Per the germline V gene, CDR1 is SGHVS and CDR2 is FNYEAQ. The CDR3 totals 14 residues. In DNA form, the CDR3 reads TGTGCCAGCAGCTTAGACGAAAGCAGTCAGCCCCAGCATTTT. The encoded protein is CASSLDESSQPQHF.

A few counts support this clonotype. The chain links TRBV18 to TRBJ2-7; D gene uncertain. This CDR3 is built from 12 residues. CDR1 and CDR2 from the germline V gene are KGHSH and LQKENI. V dropped 6 bases and J dropped 3 bases, with 9 bases sitting between them. The CDR3 reads CASSQPGYEQYF. The CDR3 DNA reads TGTGCCAGCTCTCAACCGGGCTACGAGCAGTACTTC. Full variable domain (rest looked up from reference TRBV18 and TRBJ2-7): NAGVMQNPRHLVRRRGQEARLRCSPMKGHSHVYWYRQLPEEGLKFMVYLQKENIIDESGMPKERFSAEFPKEGPSILRIQQVVRGDSAAYFCASSQPGYEQYFGPGTRLTVT.

The genes are TRBV28 and TRBJ2-2; no clear D gene. V shed 8 bases and J shed 6 bases, with 7 bases lying between them. CDR1 and CDR2 from the germline V gene are MDHEN and SYDVKM. CDR3 length: 11 residues. This CDR3 is CASRVAGELFF. For the CDR3, the DNA is TGTGCCAGCCGGGTCGCCGGGGAGCTGTTTTTT.

This chain links TRBV6-2 or TRBV6-3 with TRBJ2-3, with D unresolved. Germline V gene sequence: CDR1 MNHEY, CDR2 SVGEGT. The CDR3 is 14 residues long. The ends were cut back, 2 bases at V and 6 bases at J, with 12 bases in the middle. The CDR3 DNA reads TGTGCCAGCAGTTACCGGCCCCTCTCCGATACGCAGTATTTT. Encoded protein: CASSYRPLSDTQYF.

Ten or more counts support this clonotype. The chain is built from TRBV4-2 and TRBJ2-1; D remains ambiguous. V shed 0 bases and J shed 8 bases, with 14 bases lying between them. The germline gives CDR1 LGHNA, CDR2 YNFKEQ. The CDR3 is made up of 15 amino acids. The CDR3 DNA sequence: TGTGCCAGCAGCCAAGATCGGAGATTTGGGGATGAGCAGTTCTTC. The encoded protein is CASSQDRRFGDEQFF.

A few counts support this clonotype. V gene TRBV27 combines with J gene TRBJ2-7; D unresolved. The germline gives CDR1 MNHEY, CDR2 SMNVEV (reference sequence). This CDR3 spans 13 amino acids. V was cut by 6 bases and J by 7 bases, with 16 bases left in between. CDR3 loop: CASSSTPHLEQYF. The CDR3 DNA is TGTGCCAGCAGCTCCACCCCCCACCTGGAGCAGTACTTC.

This clonotype was detected a few times. V gene TRBV5-1 combines with J gene TRBJ2-5, with D hard to call. CDR1 SGHRS and CDR2 YFSETQ come from the germline V gene. The CDR3 contains 11 residues. The ends were cut back, 4 bases at V and 7 bases at J, with 8 bases in the middle. The CDR3 DNA reads TGCGCCAGCAGCCTTGGACCGACCCAGTACTTC. Translated, it gives CASSLGPTQYF.

This clonotype was seen many times. This sequence joins TRBV27 and TRBJ2-7; D possibly matches TRBD1 or TRBD2 (6 bases each). The V gene's germline CDR1 is MNHEY and CDR2 SMNVEV (reference sequence). This CDR3 comprises 14 residues. Trimming shortened V by 4 bases and J by 6 bases, and 16 bases separated the two germline ends. The CDR3 protein is CASSYRGHSLEQYF. CDR3 coding DNA: TGTGCCAGCAGTTACCGGGGGCACTCCCTCGAGCAGTACTTC.

This clonotype was found many times. The V gene is TRBV20-1, the J gene TRBJ1-5; TRBD1 matches 7 bases. Germline CDR1 DFQATT, CDR2 SNEGSKA (reference sequence). There are 13 residues in the CDR3. After removal of 3 bases from V and 7 bases from J, the junction contained 6 bases not matched to a gene. CDR3 protein: CSARGQGGQPQHF. CDR3 in DNA: TGCAGTGCTAGGGGGCAGGGGGGACAGCCCCAGCATTTT.

This clonotype was seen repeatedly, ten times or more. V usage is TRBV7-8 and J usage is TRBJ2-3; the match to TRBD2 covers 9 bases. In germline, CDR1 is SGHVS, CDR2 FQNEAQ. This CDR3 is built from 17 residues. Trimming took 5 bases from V and 5 from J; bases not matched to a gene: 14. CDR3 residues: CASSAPGGRARIDTQYF. DNA for the CDR3: TGTGCCAGCAGCGCCCCCGGCGGGAGGGCCCGTATAGATACGCAGTATTTT.

This clonotype was seen many times. The rearrangement uses TRBV15 and TRBJ2-4; D remains ambiguous. The CDR3 sequence is 15 residues long. Trimming pared 5 bases from V and 6 bases from J, leaving 17 bases between. CDR1 and CDR2 from the germline V gene are LNHNV and YYDKDF (reference sequence). The CDR3 bases are TGTGCCACCAGCGGACCCGGAGCAGCGTCAAACATTCAGTACTTC. The encoded protein is CATSGPGAASNIQYF.

This clonotype was observed many times. This chain connects TRBV3-1 to TRBJ2-1, with TRBD2 identical over 11 bases. Trimming removed 4 bases from V and 7 bases from J; junction bases left unmatched: 9. This CDR3 has 16 residues. Germline V gene lookup returns CDR1 LGHDT and CDR2 YNNKEL (reference sequence). CDR3 nucleotide sequence: TGTGCCAGCAGCCCCGGTCTAGCGGGGGGCAGAAATGAGCAGTTCTTC. It codes for CASSPGLAGGRNEQFF.

The chain recombines TRBV18 with TRBJ2-7, with a weak D call TRBD1 (6 bases). The CDR3 has 15 residues. The germline gives CDR1 KGHSH, CDR2 LQKENI. Trimming took off 3 bases at V and 2 bases at J, with 14 bases between the two ends. CDR3 sequence reads: CASSPTTGITYEQYF. DNA for the CDR3: TGTGCCAGCTCACCCACCACAGGGATAACCTACGAGCAGTACTTC.

This clonotype was seen at least ten times. The genes are TRBV28 and TRBJ2-1; D possibly matches TRBD1 or TRBD2 (5 bases each). The CDR3 covers 12 residues. The germline gives CDR1 MDHEN, CDR2 SYDVKM. V was pared by 8 bases and J by 9 bases, with 14 bases between. This CDR3 reads CASLIFGGEQFF. CDR3 in DNA: TGTGCCAGCCTTATCTTTGGGGGTGAGCAGTTCTTC.

The table lists this clonotype with many counts. The CDR3 protein is CAIRTSTPTSGRINEQFF. The CDR3 bases are TGTGCCATCAGGACCAGCACCCCTACTAGCGGGAGGATAAATGAGCAGTTCTTC. J is TRBJ2-1 and V is TRBV10-3, with 12 positions matching TRBD2. CDR1 and CDR2 from the germline V gene are ENHRY and SYGVKD. Losses at the gene ends were 6 bases for V and 7 bases for J; bases not matched to a gene: 16. CDR3 length: 18 residues.

The CDR3 DNA is TGTGCCTGGTCGTGGACAGGGGGGCCGAGCACTGAAGCTTTCTTT. Translating gives CAWSWTGGPSTEAFF. This chain connects TRBV30 to TRBJ1-1; TRBD1 matches 10 bases. Germline loops: CDR1 GTSNPN, CDR2 SVGIG (reference sequence). V lost 5 bases, J lost 4 bases, and 10 bases stayed unmatched. This CDR3 is built from 15 residues.

This clonotype occurred many times. This chain connects TRBV9 to TRBJ2-5, with TRBD2 identical over 8 bases. The CDR3 totals 14 residues. Unmatched junction bases numbered 5, after V lost 0 bases and J lost 7 bases. The germline V gene encodes CDR1 SGDLS and CDR2 YYNGEE. CDR3 residues: CASSVGAGVVTQYF. CDR3 sequence (DNA): TGTGCCAGCAGCGTAGGAGCGGGAGTCGTGACCCAGTACTTC. Drawing the rest from reference TRBV9 and TRBJ2-5, the complete variable domain is DSGVTQTPKHLITATGQRVTLRCSPRSGDLSVYWYQQSLDQGLQFLIQYYNGEERAKGNILERFSAQQFPDLHSELNLSSLELGDSALYFCASSVGAGVVTQYFGPGTRLLVL.

In this sample, this clonotype turned up a few times. The chain links TRBV6-2 or TRBV6-3 to TRBJ2-1; D uncertain. Trimming removed 2 bases from V and 9 bases from J, with 8 bases in between. CDR1 is MNHEY, CDR2 SVGEGT, per germline. The CDR3 contains 12 residues. The CDR3 loop is CASSYPSPEQFF. CDR3 DNA: TGTGCCAGCAGTTACCCCTCTCCTGAGCAGTTCTTC.

The sample holds many counts of this clonotype. The gene calls are TRBV4-3 and TRBJ2-7; D is undetermined. Trimming left V 0 bases short and J 7 bases short, with 10 bases between. Germline V gene data show CDR1 as LGHNA and CDR2 as YSLEER. The CDR3 length is 13 residues. CDR3 residues: CASSQETLWEQYF. DNA of the CDR3: TGCGCCAGCAGCCAAGAGACCCTCTGGGAGCAGTACTTC.

This clonotype was counted many times. The chain carries TRBV7-9 and TRBJ1-2; D ambiguous. V was shortened by 1 base and J by 8 bases, with 11 bases between the two germline ends. CDR1 is SEHNR, CDR2 FQNEAQ, per germline (reference sequence). The CDR3 is 13 amino acids. CDR3 coding DNA: TGTGCCAGCAGCTTAGAAGAATACAAGGGCTACACCTTC. This codes for CASSLEEYKGYTF.

In this sample, this clonotype turned up many times. The chain uses TRBV2 and TRBJ2-3; the match to TRBD1 covers 7 bases. Unmatched junction bases numbered 3, after V lost 1 base and J lost 2 bases. Germline lookup yields CDR1 SNHLY and CDR2 FYNNEI. The length of the CDR3 is 15 residues. CDR3 in DNA: TGTGCCAGCAGTGAAGACAGGGGAATCACAGATACGCAGTATTTT. It yields the protein CASSEDRGITDTQYF.